The next 18 T cell receptor beta chains were all read from a single sample in a study of blood T cell repertoires in COVID-19. Using immunoSEQ multiplex PCR, the repertoire was profiled, and TCRdb retains in-frame clones only, with some absent. The table shows 120,000 or so clones, with 75% to 90% occurring only once. The sequencing sample was made of peripheral blood. These receptors were taken from a man between 65 and 85 years old with acute or convalescent COVID-19.

The chain joins TRBV28 to TRBJ1-6, with 12 bases aligning to TRBD1. This CDR3 has 16 amino acids. Germline assignment: CDR1 MDHEN and CDR2 SYDVKM. With V trimmed by 5 bases and J by 8 bases, 7 bases remained unmatched. The CDR3 loop reads CASSPSGTGGYSPLHF. Written as DNA, the CDR3 is TGTGCCAGCAGTCCATCGGGGACAGGGGGCTATTCACCCCTCCACTTT.

The DNA for the CDR3 is TGTGCCAGTAGTATTCAGGGGGCGGTAGGGGCCAACGTCCTGACTTTC. Its translation is CASSIQGAVGANVLTF. The gene calls are TRBV19 and TRBJ2-6; 8 bases are shared with TRBD1. Per germline, CDR1 LNHDA and CDR2 SQIVND (reference sequence). The J segment lost 4 bases and the V segment lost 3 bases, leaving 5 bases of the junction unmatched. This CDR3 region has 16 residues.

This chain connects TRBV5-4 to TRBJ2-5; no reliable D call. Trimming took off 4 bases at V and 4 bases at J, with 11 bases between the two ends. This CDR3 is 13 amino acids long. CDR1 and CDR2 (germline): SGHNT, YYREEE (reference sequence). The CDR3 spells CASSLPQVETQYF. The CDR3 DNA follows: TGTGCCAGCAGCCTCCCCCAGGTAGAGACCCAGTACTTC. Based on the CDR3 plus reference TRBV5-4 and TRBJ2-5, the full variable domain is ETGVTQSPTHLIKTRGQQVTLRCSSQSGHNTVSWYQQALGQGPQFIFQYYREEENGRGNFPPRFSGLQFPNYSSELNVNALELDDSALYLCASSLPQVETQYFGPGTRLLVL.

V is TRBV6-1 and J is TRBJ1-6; D is undetermined. The V and J ends lost 2 bases and 6 bases respectively, with 8 bases between them. Germline V CDR1 and CDR2: MNHNS, SASEGT. This CDR3 spans 14 amino acids. CDR3 sequence reads: CASSEQAANSPLHF. The CDR3, as DNA: TGTGCCAGCAGTGAACAGGCAGCTAATTCACCCCTCCACTTT.

The count of this clone is one. The chain joins TRBV4-2 to TRBJ1-4; a possible D gene is TRBD1 (5 bases). V was cut by 0 bases and J by 8 bases, with 16 bases left in between. Germline values: CDR1 LGHNA, CDR2 YNFKEQ. The CDR3 totals 16 residues. CDR3 sequence (DNA): TGTGCCAGCAGCCAAGATCTGATGCAGGGTGGGGAAAAACTGTTTTTT. Translation gives CASSQDLMQGGEKLFF.

The chain uses TRBV5-1 and TRBJ2-5, with TRBD1 as a possible D gene (5 bases). The germline V and J ends were trimmed by 5 bases and 4 bases, with 15 bases remaining between them. CDR3 length equals 14 residues. Germline CDR1 and CDR2: SGHRS and YFSETQ. The CDR3 sequence: CASSLGREGETQYF. The DNA of the CDR3 is TGCGCCAGCAGTCTTGGCAGGGAAGGAGAGACCCAGTACTTC.

CDR3 residues: CASSLSAGRETQYF. The CDR3 DNA reads TGTGCCAGCAGCTTATCGGCAGGGCGGGAGACCCAGTACTTC. This chain uses TRBV7-9 with TRBJ2-5, with D possibly being TRBD1 (5 bases). Per the germline V gene, CDR1 is SEHNR and CDR2 is FQNEAQ (reference sequence). This CDR3 is 14 amino acids long. Trimming shortened V by 2 bases and J by 5 bases, and 12 bases separated the two germline ends.

The CDR3, as DNA: TGTGCCAGCAGTCCCGACAGGATTGAGGCTACTGAAGCTTTCTTT. It codes for CASSPDRIEATEAFF. The rearrangement links TRBV27 to TRBJ1-1, with a weak D call TRBD1 (6 bases). The CDR3 sequence is 15 residues long. V was trimmed by 5 bases and J by 5 bases, leaving 18 bases between them. Germline V gives CDR1 MNHEY, CDR2 SMNVEV (reference sequence).

This chain joins TRBV19 and TRBJ1-5; maybe TRBD1 (5 bases). Germline loops: CDR1 LNHDA, CDR2 SQIVND (reference sequence). CDR3 length equals 14 residues. V gave up 4 bases and J gave up 7 bases, with 14 bases separating them. For the CDR3, the DNA is TGTGCCAGTAGTAGTCAGGCAGGGTTCCAGCCCCAGCATTTT. Translated, it gives CASSSQAGFQPQHF.

The chain has TRBV4-1 and TRBJ2-5, with TRBD1 matching 9 bases. The V segment lost 5 bases and the J segment 5 bases; nucleotides outside the gene matches: 9. CDR1 and CDR2 (germline): MGHRA, YSYEKL. This CDR3 comprises 15 residues. The CDR3 reads CASSGDRGIRETQYF. The CDR3 nucleotides are TGCGCCAGCAGCGGCGACAGGGGGATACGGGAGACCCAGTACTTC.

The rearrangement uses TRBV29-1 and TRBJ1-1; D unresolved. From germline, CDR1 is SQVTM and CDR2 ANQGSEA. The CDR3 sequence is 14 residues long. The V end was cut by 4 bases, the J end by 3 bases, with 15 bases between. CDR3 DNA sequence: TGCAGCGTTGCTCCCCATTCGAGAGACACTGAAGCTTTCTTT. It specifies CSVAPHSRDTEAFF.

The chain is built from TRBV6-1 and TRBJ1-1, with D possibly matching TRBD1 (5 bases). V gave up 3 bases and J gave up 5 bases, with 10 bases separating them. CDR3 length equals 13 residues. Looked up from germline, CDR1 is MNHNS and CDR2 is SASEGT. Written as DNA, the CDR3 is TGTGCCAGCAGTGAGGGGGGAAGTACTGAAGCTTTCTTT. This translates into CASSEGGSTEAFF.

This clone was observed a few times. The rearrangement uses TRBV3-1 (or the pseudogene TRBV3-2) and TRBJ2-3, with TRBD2 identical over 14 bases. This CDR3 is built from 17 residues. Germline V lookup: CDR1 LGHDT, CDR2 YNNKEL (reference sequence). The J segment lost 7 bases and the V segment lost 4 bases, leaving 10 bases of the junction unmatched. CDR3 DNA: TGTGCCAGCAGCCCTCAGAGACTAGCGGGGGGGCGAAATACGCAGTATTTT. Translating it yields CASSPQRLAGGRNTQYF.

This clone was seen only a few times. The chain joins TRBV3-1 (or the pseudogene TRBV3-2) to TRBJ1-1, with a possible D match to TRBD1 (5 bases). The CDR3 extends over 16 amino acids. Germline loops: CDR1 LGHDT, CDR2 YNNKEL (reference sequence). V gave up 2 bases and J gave up 1 base, with 14 bases separating them. CDR3 sequence: CASSQSGLHANTEAFF. The CDR3 nucleotides read TGTGCCAGCAGCCAATCGGGACTCCACGCGAACACTGAAGCTTTCTTT.

This chain uses TRBV7-2 with TRBJ1-2; TRBD1 matches 9 bases. Germline CDR1 reads SGHTA; CDR2 reads FQGNSA. This CDR3 comprises 15 residues. After removal of 2 bases from V and 1 base from J, the junction contained 2 bases not matched to a gene. CDR3 in DNA: TGTGCCAGCAGCTTAAAGGGACAGGGTAACTATGGCTACACCTTC. Amino acid sequence: CASSLKGQGNYGYTF.

The chain has TRBV9 and TRBJ1-2; no definite D call. Germline CDR1 reads SGDLS; CDR2 reads YYNGEE. The ends were cut back, 4 bases at V and 4 bases at J, with 17 bases in the middle. This CDR3 is built from 15 residues. DNA of the CDR3: TGTGCCAGCAGCCTCGGTGTAGGCGCAGGCTATGGCTACACCTTC. Amino acids: CASSLGVGAGYGYTF. Combining the CDR3 with reference TRBV9 and TRBJ1-2 gives the whole variable domain DSGVTQTPKHLITATGQRVTLRCSPRSGDLSVYWYQQSLDQGLQFLIQYYNGEERAKGNILERFSAQQFPDLHSELNLSSLELGDSALYFCASSLGVGAGYGYTFGSGTRLTVV.

The chain joins TRBV5-1 to TRBJ2-7, with D possibly being TRBD2 (6 bases). V was cut by 1 base and J by 3 bases, with 26 bases left in between. The germline V gene encodes CDR1 SGHRS and CDR2 YFSETQ. The CDR3 is made up of 19 amino acids. CDR3 sequence: CASSLTSRQYLGSGYEQYF. The CDR3 DNA follows: TGCGCCAGCAGCTTGACTTCTCGACAGTACCTCGGTAGCGGCTACGAGCAGTACTTC. Full variable domain (rest looked up from reference TRBV5-1 and TRBJ2-7): KAGVTQTPRYLIKTRGQQVTLSCSPISGHRSVSWYQQTPGQGLQFLFEYFSETQRNKGNFPGRFSGRQFSNSRSEMNVSTLELGDSALYLCASSLTSRQYLGSGYEQYFGPGTRLTVT.

Only a few counts were recorded for this clone. The chain links TRBV18 to TRBJ1-3, with D possibly matching TRBD1 (6 bases). Germline CDR1 KGHSH, CDR2 LQKENI. The CDR3 covers 17 residues. Trimming pared 2 bases from V and 4 bases from J, leaving 18 bases between. CDR3 loop: CASSPKGEPQIGNTIYF. DNA for the CDR3: TGTGCCAGCTCACCAAAGGGGGAGCCCCAAATCGGAAACACCATATATTTT.